Sequencing of this T cell receptor beta chain was carried out in a study of T cells in Graves' hyperthyroidism and ophthalmopathy. Findings and limits, study-wide: Within blood appeared most thyroid clonotypes that had expanded above 0.001.

V gave up 5 bases and J gave up 1 base; unmatched junction bases: 4. There are 15 residues in the CDR3. Per the germline V gene, CDR1 is SGHTA and CDR2 is FQGTGA. Using about 10 ml of fresh peripheral blood, PBMCs were prepared. To note about this clonotype: Its specificity is not known.

Amplification of TCR beta CDR3 regions used RNA as the template. TCR CDR3 underwent first-round RT-PCR with the HTBI primer set. TCRdb re-derived calls from the multiplex PCR reads in MiXCR, one entry per CDR3 protein. The sample has approximately 710,000 distinct CDR3 sequences; roughly a sixth are singletons. Sequenced sample: blood. The chain carries TRBV7-3 and TRBJ2-7; 11 nucleotides agree with TRBD2. This receptor was taken from a man aged 45 to 65 with Graves' hyperthyroidism. CDR3 sequence (DNA): TGTGCCAGCAGCGAACTAGCGGGAGTGTCCTACGAGCAGTACTTC. It encodes CASSELAGVSYEQYF.